This T cell receptor (beta chain) was identified in a study of blood T cells in healthy people across ages. This CDR3 is built from 14 residues. V dropped 2 bases and J dropped 4 bases, with 8 bases sitting between them. CDR1 is SGHTA and CDR2 is FQGNSA in the germline V gene. The sample, approximately 10 milliliters of peripheral blood, was drawn from each donor. A second PCR of 7 to 11 cycles used a sample-barcoded 5' primer and a J-beta primer mix. Every single cDNA molecule received a tag from a template-switch adaptor with 12 random nucleotides. All samples yielded 2.5 million or more CDR3-containing paired-end reads. TCRdb reanalysed the 5' RACE reads using MiXCR and keeps one entry per CDR3 protein. The table includes roughly 1,700,000 distinct CDR3 sequences, approximately 30% detected once. This clonotype was observed many times.

The source of this sequence is a young woman in good health. This chain uses TRBV7-2 with TRBJ1-4, with D maybe TRBD1 (6 bases). Specimen: blood. The DNA of the CDR3 is TGTGCCAGCAGCTTACCGGACAGTAATGAAAAACTGTTTTTT. Its protein is CASSLPDSNEKLFF.